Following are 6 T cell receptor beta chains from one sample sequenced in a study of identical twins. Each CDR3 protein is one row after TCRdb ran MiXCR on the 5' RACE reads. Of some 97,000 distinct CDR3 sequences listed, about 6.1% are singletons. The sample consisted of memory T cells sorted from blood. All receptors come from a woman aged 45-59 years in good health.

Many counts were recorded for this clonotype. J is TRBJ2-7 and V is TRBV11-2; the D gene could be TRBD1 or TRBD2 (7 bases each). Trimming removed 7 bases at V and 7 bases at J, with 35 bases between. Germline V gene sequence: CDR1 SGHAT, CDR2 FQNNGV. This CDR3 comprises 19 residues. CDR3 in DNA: TGTGCCAGCAACCCTGGGACAGCCAGTCTGGCGGGAGAGCGCCAAGAGCAGTACGTC. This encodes CASNPGTASLAGERQEQYV.

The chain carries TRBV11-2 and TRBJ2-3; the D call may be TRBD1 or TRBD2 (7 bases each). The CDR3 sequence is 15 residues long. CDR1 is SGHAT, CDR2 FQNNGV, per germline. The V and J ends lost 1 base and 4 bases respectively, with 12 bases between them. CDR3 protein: CASSLGEGAADTQYF. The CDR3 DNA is TGTGCCAGCAGCTTAGGGGAGGGGGCAGCAGATACGCAGTATTTT. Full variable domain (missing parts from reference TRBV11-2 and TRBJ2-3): EAGVAQSPRYKIIEKRQSVAFWCNPISGHATLYWYQQILGQGPKLLIQFQNNGVVDDSQLPKDRFSAERLKGVDSTLKIQPAKLEDSAVYLCASSLGEGAADTQYFGPGTRLTVL.

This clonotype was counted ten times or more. CDR3 residues: CSARGRGPNQPQHF. The CDR3 nucleotides are TGCAGTGCTAGGGGCAGGGGCCCTAATCAGCCCCAGCATTTT. V usage is TRBV20-1 and J usage is TRBJ1-5; the D gene is possibly TRBD1 (6 bases). V lost 3 bases and J 4 bases, leaving 13 bases between the germline ends. Germline V CDR1 and CDR2: DFQATT, SNEGSKA (reference sequence). This CDR3 is 14 amino acids long.

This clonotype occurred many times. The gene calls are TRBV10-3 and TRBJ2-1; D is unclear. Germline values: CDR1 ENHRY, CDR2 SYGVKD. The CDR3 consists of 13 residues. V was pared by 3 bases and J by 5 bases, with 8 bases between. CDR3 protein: CAISEPENNEQFF. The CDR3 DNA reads TGTGCCATCAGTGAACCGGAAAACAATGAGCAGTTCTTC.

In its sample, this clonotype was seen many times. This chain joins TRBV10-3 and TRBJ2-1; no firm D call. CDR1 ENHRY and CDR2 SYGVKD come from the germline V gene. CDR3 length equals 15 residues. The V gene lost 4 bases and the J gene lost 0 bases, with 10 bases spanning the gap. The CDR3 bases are TGTGCCATCAGTGCGGTTGCGAGCTCCTACAATGAGCAGTTCTTC. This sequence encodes CAISAVASSYNEQFF.

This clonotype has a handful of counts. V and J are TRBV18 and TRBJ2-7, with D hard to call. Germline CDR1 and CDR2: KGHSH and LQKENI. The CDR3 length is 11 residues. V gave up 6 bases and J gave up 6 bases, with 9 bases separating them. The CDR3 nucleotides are TGTGCCAGCTCGCCCCAGTCCGAGCAGTACTTC. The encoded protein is CASSPQSEQYF.